The present entry profiles one T cell receptor (beta chain) with its context. What it binds is not known. These data come from a study of blood T cell dynamics during melanoma immunotherapy. Indicated time point: pre-treatment baseline. At 12 weeks after first infusion, RECIST 1.1 defined response for most patients. Prior systemic cancer therapy, immunosuppressant use and other active malignancies excluded patients. Each bulk PBMC sample had roughly 400 ng DNA loaded. TCRdb's copy holds only in-frame clones and misses some; the assay was immunoSEQ multiplex PCR. Seen here are 10,000 to 15,000 clones, 84% observed once, and the top ten hold about 9.4%. Study results and limitations: PBMC repertoires of eventual disease-control patients split at W3 into clonality or diversity gains.

The CDR3 runs 16 residues. Germline CDR1 reads SGDLS; CDR2 reads YYNGEE. Trimming removed 3 bases at V and 0 bases at J, with 13 bases between. The rearrangement joins TRBV9 to TRBJ1-3; D may be TRBD1 (6 bases). This sequence was found in a human donor with melanoma. The input for sequencing was blood, taken from a patient treated with checkpoint blockade. CDR3 sequence (DNA): TGTGCCAGCAGCGGCTACAGGGACTTCTCTGGAAACACCATATATTTT. Translation: CASSGYRDFSGNTIYF.